Here is one TCR beta chain with its context. The antigen is unknown. This record comes from a study of tumor-infiltrating lymphocytes in primary liver carcinoma. V lost 1 base and J lost 12, with 13 bases in between. Germline V lookup: CDR1 LGHNA, CDR2 YSLEER. CDR3 size: 13 residues. Study-wide findings and caveats: Tumor-adjacent and tumor-blood pairs shared a smaller degree of overlap than tumor region pairs.

Starting from 500 ng of total RNA, TCR beta cDNA was produced with a primer in the constant region. Slightly modified ARM-PCR served as the procedure for the TCR beta libraries. These libraries came from three rounds of nested multiplex PCR. The first two PCR rounds used TRBV1-TRBV30 primers with a Cbeta primer, roughly 10 cycles each. TCRdb reprocessed the multiplex PCR reads with MiXCR, giving one entry per CDR3 protein. The sample yields 250,000 to 350,000 distinct CDR3 sequences, 50% to 60% seen once. The source of the blood RNA was unsorted whole blood, and germline DNA was extracted as well. The source is a woman under 40 with primary liver carcinoma and hepatitis B virus infection. This chain connects TRBV4-3 to TRBJ2-1; no clear D. Source material: peripheral blood. The CDR3 coding sequence is TGCGCCAGCAGCCAAGTCCCTCAAGGTGGGCAGTTCTTC. This codes for CASSQVPQGGQFF.